The T cell receptor (beta chain) described here comes from a study of cytomegalovirus exposure and HLA in healthy donors. The CDR3 contains 15 residues. From germline, CDR1 is SGHDT and CDR2 YYEEEE. Trimming removed 5 bases from V and 0 bases from J; junction bases left unmatched: 3. This PCR relied on a set of 60 Vbeta primers and 13 Jbeta primers. Using immunoSEQ multiplex PCR, the repertoire was profiled, and TCRdb retains in-frame clones only, with some absent. The sample shows tens of thousands of clones, 70% to 85% of them seen only once. The sample taken for sequencing was PBMCs. This TCR was recovered from a woman younger than 45 in good health and CMV-seronegative. The rearrangement links TRBV5-6 to TRBJ2-3; 10 nucleotides align to TRBD1. CDR3 residues: CASRLTGGSTDTQYF. The CDR3 DNA reads as TGTGCCAGCAGACTGACAGGGGGCAGCACAGATACGCAGTATTTT.